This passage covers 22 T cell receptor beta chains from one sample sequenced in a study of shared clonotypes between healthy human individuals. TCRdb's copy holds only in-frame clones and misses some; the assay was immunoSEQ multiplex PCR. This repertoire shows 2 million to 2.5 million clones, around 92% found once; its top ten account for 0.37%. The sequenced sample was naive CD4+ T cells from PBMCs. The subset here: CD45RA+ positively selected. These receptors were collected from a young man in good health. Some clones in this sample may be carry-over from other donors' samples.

CDR3 coding DNA: TGTGCCAGCAGTTTTGTGGGCAGGCTTTTGGATGAAGCTTTCTTT. It codes for CASSFVGRLLDEAFF. The J gene is TRBJ1-1, the V gene TRBV28, with unresolved D. Trimming removed 3 bases from V and 7 bases from J, with 18 bases in between. The CDR3 contains 15 residues. Per the germline V gene, CDR1 is MDHEN and CDR2 is SYDVKM.

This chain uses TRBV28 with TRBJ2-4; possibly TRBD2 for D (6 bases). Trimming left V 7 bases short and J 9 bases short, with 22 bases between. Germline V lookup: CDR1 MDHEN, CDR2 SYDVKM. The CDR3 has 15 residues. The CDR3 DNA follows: TGTGCCAGCACCCTCCGGTCCGGGGGTGGTAGCATTCAGTACTTC. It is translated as CASTLRSGGGSIQYF.

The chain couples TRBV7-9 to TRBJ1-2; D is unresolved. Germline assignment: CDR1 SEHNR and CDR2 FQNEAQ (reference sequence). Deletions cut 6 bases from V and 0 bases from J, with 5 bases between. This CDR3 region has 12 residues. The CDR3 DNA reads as TGTGCCAGCAGTCGTTCTAACTATGGCTACACCTTC. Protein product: CASSRSNYGYTF.

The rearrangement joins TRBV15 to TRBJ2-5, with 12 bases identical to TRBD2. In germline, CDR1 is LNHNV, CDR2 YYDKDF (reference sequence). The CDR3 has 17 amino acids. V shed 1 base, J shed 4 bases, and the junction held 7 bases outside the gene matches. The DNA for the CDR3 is TGTGCCACCAGCAGAGTTCTAGCGGGAGGGCCTGGAGAGACCCAGTACTTC. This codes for CATSRVLAGGPGETQYF.

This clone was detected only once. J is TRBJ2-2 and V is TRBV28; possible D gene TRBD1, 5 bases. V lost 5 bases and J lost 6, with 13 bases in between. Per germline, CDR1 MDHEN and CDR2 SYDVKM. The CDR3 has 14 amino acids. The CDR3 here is CASSPSLRAGELFF. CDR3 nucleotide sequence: TGTGCCAGCAGTCCATCCCTCAGGGCCGGGGAGCTGTTTTTT.

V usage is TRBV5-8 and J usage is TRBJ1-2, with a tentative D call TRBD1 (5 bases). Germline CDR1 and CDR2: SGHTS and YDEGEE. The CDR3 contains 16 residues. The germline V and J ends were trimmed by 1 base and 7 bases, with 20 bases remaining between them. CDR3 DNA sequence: TGTGCCAGCAGCTTGTCTGTTTTTGTGGGGGAACCTGGCTACACCTTC. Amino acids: CASSLSVFVGEPGYTF.

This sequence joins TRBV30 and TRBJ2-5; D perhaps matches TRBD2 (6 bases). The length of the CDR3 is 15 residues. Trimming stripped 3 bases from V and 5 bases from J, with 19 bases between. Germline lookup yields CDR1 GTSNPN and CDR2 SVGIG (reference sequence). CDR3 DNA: TGTGCCTGGAGGGCCCCCGGGACTCCGCAGGAGACCCAGTACTTC. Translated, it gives CAWRAPGTPQETQYF.

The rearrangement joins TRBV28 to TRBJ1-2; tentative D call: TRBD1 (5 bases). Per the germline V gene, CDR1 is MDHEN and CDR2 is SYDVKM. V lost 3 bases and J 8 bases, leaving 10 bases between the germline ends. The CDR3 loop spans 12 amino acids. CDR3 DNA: TGTGCCAGCAGTTTCGGGGCAGGAGGCTACACCTTC. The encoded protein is CASSFGAGGYTF.

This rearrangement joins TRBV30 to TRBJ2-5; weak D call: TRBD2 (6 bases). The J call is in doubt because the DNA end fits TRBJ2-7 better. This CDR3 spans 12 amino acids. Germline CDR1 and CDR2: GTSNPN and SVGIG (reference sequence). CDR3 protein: CASTRASYEQYF. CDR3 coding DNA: TGTGCCTCGACTAGAGCATCCTACGAGCAGTACTTC.

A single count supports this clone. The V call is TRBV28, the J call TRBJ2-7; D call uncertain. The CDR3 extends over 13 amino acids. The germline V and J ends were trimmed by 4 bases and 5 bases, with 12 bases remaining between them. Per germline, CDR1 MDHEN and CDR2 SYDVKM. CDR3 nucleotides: TGTGCCAGCAGTTCCCAGCCGCCTAACGAGCAGTACTTC. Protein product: CASSSQPPNEQYF.

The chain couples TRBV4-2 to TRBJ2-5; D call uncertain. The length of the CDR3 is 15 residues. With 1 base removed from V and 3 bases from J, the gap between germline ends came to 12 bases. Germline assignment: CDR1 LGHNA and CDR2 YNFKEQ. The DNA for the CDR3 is TGTGCCAGCAGCCAAGGAAGGATGGTGGAAGAGACCCAGTACTTC. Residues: CASSQGRMVEETQYF.

The CDR3 region is CASSTGQGGYGYTF. The CDR3 DNA reads TGTGCCAGCAGCACGGGACAGGGCGGCTATGGCTACACCTTC. The gene calls are TRBV6-1 and TRBJ1-2, with 9 positions matching TRBD1. The CDR3 has 14 amino acids. With V trimmed by 6 bases and J by 4 bases, 6 bases remained unmatched. In germline, CDR1 is MNHNS, CDR2 SASEGT.

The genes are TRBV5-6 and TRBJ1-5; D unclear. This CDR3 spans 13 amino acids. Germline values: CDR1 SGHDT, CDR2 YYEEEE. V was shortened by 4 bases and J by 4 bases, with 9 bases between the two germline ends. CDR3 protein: CASSLFGNQPQHF. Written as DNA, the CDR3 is TGTGCCAGCAGCCTTTTCGGAAATCAGCCCCAGCATTTT.

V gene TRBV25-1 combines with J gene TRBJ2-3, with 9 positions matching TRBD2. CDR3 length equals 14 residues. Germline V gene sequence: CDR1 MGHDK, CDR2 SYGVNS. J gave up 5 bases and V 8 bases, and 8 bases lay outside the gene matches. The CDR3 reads CASQPGLAIDTQYF. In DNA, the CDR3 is TGTGCCAGCCAGCCGGGACTAGCAATAGATACGCAGTATTTT. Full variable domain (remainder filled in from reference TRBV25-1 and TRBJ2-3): EADIYQTPRYLVIGTGKKITLECSQTMGHDKMYWYQQDPGMELHLIHYSYGVNSTEKGDLSSESTVSRIRTEHFPLTLESARPSHTSQYLCASQPGLAIDTQYFGPGTRLTVL.

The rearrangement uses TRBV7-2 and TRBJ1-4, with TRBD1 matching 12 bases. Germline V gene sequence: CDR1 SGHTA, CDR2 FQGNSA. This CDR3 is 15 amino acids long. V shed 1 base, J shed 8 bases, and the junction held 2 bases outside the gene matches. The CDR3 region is CASSLGGTGGEKLFF. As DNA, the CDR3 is TGTGCCAGCAGCTTAGGAGGGACAGGGGGCGAAAAACTGTTTTTT.

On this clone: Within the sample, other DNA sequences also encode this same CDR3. CDR3 coding DNA: TGTGCCAGCAGCTTAGCTAGCTCCTACAATGAGCAGTTCTTC. Translating gives CASSLASSYNEQFF. J is TRBJ2-1 and V is TRBV7-3; D not certain. Trimming took 2 bases from V and 0 from J, leaving 5 bases between them. The CDR3 loop spans 14 amino acids. Germline V CDR1 and CDR2: SGHTA, FQGTGA.

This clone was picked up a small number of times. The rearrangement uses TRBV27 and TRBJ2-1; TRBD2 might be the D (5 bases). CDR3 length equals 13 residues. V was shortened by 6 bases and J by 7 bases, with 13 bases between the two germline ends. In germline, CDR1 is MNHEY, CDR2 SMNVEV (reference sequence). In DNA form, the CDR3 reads TGTGCCAGCAGCTCGGGGTTCAGGAATGAGCAGTTCTTC. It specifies CASSSGFRNEQFF.

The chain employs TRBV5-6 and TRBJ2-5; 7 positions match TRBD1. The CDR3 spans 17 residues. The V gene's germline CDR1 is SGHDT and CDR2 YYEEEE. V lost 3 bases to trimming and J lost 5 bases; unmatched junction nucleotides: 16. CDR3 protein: CASSSPQQGVASETQYF. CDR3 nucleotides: TGTGCCAGCAGCTCCCCGCAGCAGGGGGTGGCCAGTGAGACCCAGTACTTC.

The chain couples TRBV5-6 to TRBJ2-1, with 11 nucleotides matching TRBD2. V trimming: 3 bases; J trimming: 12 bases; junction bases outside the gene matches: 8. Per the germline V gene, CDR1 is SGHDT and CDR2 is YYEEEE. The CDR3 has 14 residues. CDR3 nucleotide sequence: TGTGCCAGCAGCTCGAGACTAGCGGGGCCCCGGCAGTTCTTC. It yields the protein CASSSRLAGPRQFF.

DNA for the CDR3: TGTGCCAGCAGTGACCCCGGGACAGGAGGCTACGAGCAGTACTTC. This encodes CASSDPGTGGYEQYF. The chain employs TRBV25-1 and TRBJ2-7; 8 bases are a match to TRBD1. J was trimmed by 3 bases and V by 3 bases; bases with no gene match: 7. The CDR3 extends over 15 amino acids. Germline CDR1 and CDR2: MGHDK and SYGVNS.

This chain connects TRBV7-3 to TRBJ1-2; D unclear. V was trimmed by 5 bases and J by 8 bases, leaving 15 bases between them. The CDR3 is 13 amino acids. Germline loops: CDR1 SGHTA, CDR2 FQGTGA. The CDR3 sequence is CASSADPREGYTF. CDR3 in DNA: TGTGCCAGCAGCGCGGACCCAAGGGAAGGCTACACCTTC.

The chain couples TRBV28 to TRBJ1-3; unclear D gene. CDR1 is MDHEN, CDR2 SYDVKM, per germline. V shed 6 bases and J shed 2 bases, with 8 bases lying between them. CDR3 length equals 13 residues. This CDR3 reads CASSPLTGNTIYF. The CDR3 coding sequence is TGTGCCAGCAGCCCGTTGACTGGAAACACCATATATTTT.